By sample fraction, the clone carrying this T cell receptor beta chain is medium-sized (0.01 to 0.1%). Its specificity is unknown. V was clipped by 2 bases and J by 4 bases, with 8 bases between them. This CDR3 region has 13 residues. Source study methods: Clinicopathological groups of papillary thyroid cancer showed CDR3 differences that were used to build a distant-metastasis classifier. TCRdb re-processed the PCR reads through MiXCR. These V and J calls rely on TCRdb rather than the paper's analysis. The table includes thousands of clones, more than 20% detected once. The data derive from a study of metastatic and nonmetastatic thyroid tumors. Study at large: Across blood and tumor or nodule tissue, repertoires from malignant and benign thyroid patients were compared with one another.

General study results and limits: Reports indicated that malignant thyroid tumors showed significantly higher TCR beta diversity than benign nodules did, in blood and tumor.

Thyroid surgery had not been preceded by any treatment in any patient. This clonotype was obtained from a male donor with papillary thyroid cancer or a benign thyroid nodule (not recorded which). Some clones in this sample may be carry-over from other donors' samples. The sample was tumor tissue. This sequence joins TRBV12-3 or TRBV12-4 and TRBJ2-5; no firm D call. CDR3 sequence reads: CASSLNLLETQYF. The CDR3, as DNA: TGTGCCAGCAGTTTAAATCTGCTAGAGACCCAGTACTTC.